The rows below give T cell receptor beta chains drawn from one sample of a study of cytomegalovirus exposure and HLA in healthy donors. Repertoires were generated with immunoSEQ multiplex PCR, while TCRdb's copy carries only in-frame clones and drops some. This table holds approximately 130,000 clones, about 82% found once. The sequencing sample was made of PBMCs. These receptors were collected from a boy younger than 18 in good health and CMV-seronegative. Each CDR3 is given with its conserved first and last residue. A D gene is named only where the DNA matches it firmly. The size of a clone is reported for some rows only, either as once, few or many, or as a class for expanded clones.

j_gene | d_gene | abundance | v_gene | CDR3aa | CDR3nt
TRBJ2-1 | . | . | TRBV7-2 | CASSPIGTYEQFF | TGTGCCAGCAGCCCCATAGGGACATATGAGCAGTTCTTC
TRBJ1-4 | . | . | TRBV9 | CASSPEARLSLREKLFF | TGTGCCAGCAGCCCAGAGGCCCGTTTATCCCTTCGTGAAAAACTGTTTTTT
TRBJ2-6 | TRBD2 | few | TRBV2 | CASTDGLAGAPGGGANVLTF | TGTGCCAGCACCGACGGACTAGCGGGAGCCCCGGGGGGTGGGGCCAACGTCCTGACTTTC
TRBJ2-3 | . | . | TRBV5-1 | CASLRDVGTDTQYF | TGCGCCAGCCTCCGGGATGTGGGGACAGATACGCAGTATTTT
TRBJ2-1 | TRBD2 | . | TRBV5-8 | CASSSGGAGRAYNEQFF | TGTGCCAGCAGCTCCGGTGGTGCGGGGAGGGCCTACAATGAGCAGTTCTTC
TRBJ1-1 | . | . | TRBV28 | CASSFRQGKGNTEAFF | TGTGCCAGCAGTTTTAGGCAGGGAAAGGGGAACACTGAAGCTTTCTTT
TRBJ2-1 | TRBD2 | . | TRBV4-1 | CASSQRGLAGSNEQFF | TGCGCCAGCAGCCAAAGAGGACTAGCGGGATCTAATGAGCAGTTCTTC
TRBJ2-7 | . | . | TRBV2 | CASKTSRSSYEQYF | TGTGCCAGCAAAACCTCAAGGAGCTCCTACGAGCAGTACTTC
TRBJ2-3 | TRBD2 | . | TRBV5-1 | CASSPSGGTQYF | TGCGCCAGCAGTCCTAGCGGGGGAACGCAGTATTTT
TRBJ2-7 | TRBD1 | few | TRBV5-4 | CASRLRSGTVHEQYF | TGTGCCAGCAGACTAAGGTCCGGGACAGTCCACGAGCAGTACTTC
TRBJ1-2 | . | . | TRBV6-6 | CASTVGSYYGYTF | TGTGCCAGCACGGTCGGGTCGTACTATGGCTACACCTTC
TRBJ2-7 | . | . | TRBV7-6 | CASSLAGNENEQYF | TGTGCCAGCAGCTTAGCCGGGAATGAAAACGAGCAGTACTTC
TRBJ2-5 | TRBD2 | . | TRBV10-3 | CAISEPLGSGKETQYF | TGTGCCATCAGTGAGCCCCTGGGTAGCGGGAAGGAGACCCAGTACTTC
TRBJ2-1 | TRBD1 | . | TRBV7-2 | CASSVQGAKRQFF | TGTGCCAGCAGCGTACAGGGGGCGAAGCGGCAGTTCTTC
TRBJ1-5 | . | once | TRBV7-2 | CASSFDSSNQPQHF | TGTGCCAGCAGCTTTGACAGTAGCAATCAGCCCCAGCATTTT
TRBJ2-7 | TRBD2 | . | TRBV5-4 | CASSLALTSGSYEQYF | TGTGCCAGCAGCTTGGCCCTGACTAGCGGGAGTTACGAGCAGTACTTC
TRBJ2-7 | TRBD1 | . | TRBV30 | CAWTSGTGYCEQYF | TGTGCCTGGACCTCCGGGACAGGGTATTGCGAGCAGTACTTC
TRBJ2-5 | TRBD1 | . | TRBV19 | CASRKDRGSYQETQYF | TGTGCCAGTAGGAAAGACAGGGGATCGTACCAAGAGACCCAGTACTTC
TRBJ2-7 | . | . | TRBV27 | CASRQWTGDYEQYF | TGTGCCAGCAGACAGTGGACGGGGGATTACGAGCAGTACTTC
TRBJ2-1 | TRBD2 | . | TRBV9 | CASSPRGLAETYNEQFF | TGTGCCAGCAGCCCCAGGGGACTAGCGGAGACCTACAATGAGCAGTTCTTC
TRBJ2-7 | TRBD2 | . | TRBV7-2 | CASSLRRLAGGGYEQYF | TGTGCCAGCAGCTTAAGGAGACTAGCGGGAGGAGGGTACGAGCAGTACTTC
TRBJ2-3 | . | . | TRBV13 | CASSARTESTDTQYF | TGTGCCAGCAGCGCCCGGACAGAGAGCACAGATACGCAGTATTTT
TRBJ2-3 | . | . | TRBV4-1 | CASTGSQTQYF | TGCGCCAGCACGGGGAGTCAGACGCAGTATTTT
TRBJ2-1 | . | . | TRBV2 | CARGWGRGSYNEQFF | TGTGCCAGGGGCTGGGGCAGGGGCTCCTACAATGAGCAGTTCTTC
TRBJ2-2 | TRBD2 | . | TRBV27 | CASSFDQGGWTGELFF | TGTGCCAGCAGTTTTGACCAGGGAGGGTGGACCGGGGAGCTGTTTTTT
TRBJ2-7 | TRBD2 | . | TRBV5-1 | CASSYTGTSVSYEQYF | TGCGCCAGCAGCTACACGGGGACTAGCGTGTCCTACGAGCAGTACTTC